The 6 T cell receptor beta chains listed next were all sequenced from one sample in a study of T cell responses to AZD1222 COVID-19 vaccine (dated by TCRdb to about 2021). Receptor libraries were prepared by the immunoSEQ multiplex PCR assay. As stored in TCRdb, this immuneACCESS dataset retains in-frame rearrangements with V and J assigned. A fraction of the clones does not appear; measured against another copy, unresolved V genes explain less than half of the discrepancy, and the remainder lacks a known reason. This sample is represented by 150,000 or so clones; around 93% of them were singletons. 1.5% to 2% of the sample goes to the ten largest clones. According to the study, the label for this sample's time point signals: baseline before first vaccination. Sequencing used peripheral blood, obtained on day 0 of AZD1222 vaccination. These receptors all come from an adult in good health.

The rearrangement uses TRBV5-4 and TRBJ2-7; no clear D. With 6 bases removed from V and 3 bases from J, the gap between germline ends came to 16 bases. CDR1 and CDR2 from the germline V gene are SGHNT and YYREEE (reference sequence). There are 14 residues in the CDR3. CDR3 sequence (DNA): TGTGCCAGCACCCGAGGTCTACAGAACTACGAGCAGTACTTC. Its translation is CASTRGLQNYEQYF.

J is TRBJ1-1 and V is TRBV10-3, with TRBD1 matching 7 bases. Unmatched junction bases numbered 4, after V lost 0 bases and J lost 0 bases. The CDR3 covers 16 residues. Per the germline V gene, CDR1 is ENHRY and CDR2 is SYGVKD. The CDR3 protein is CAISESRGRLNTEAFF. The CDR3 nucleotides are TGTGCCATCAGTGAGTCGAGGGGGCGATTGAACACTGAAGCTTTCTTT.

The CDR3 loop reads CASSESLGGTGSTIYF. The DNA for the CDR3 is TGTGCCAGCAGTGAATCTTTAGGGGGAACAGGGAGCACCATATATTTT. The rearrangement uses TRBV6-1 and TRBJ1-3, with a possible D match to TRBD1 (6 bases). The CDR3 is 16 residues long. Looked up from germline, CDR1 is MNHNS and CDR2 is SASEGT. The V end was cut by 2 bases, the J end by 9 bases, with 20 bases between.

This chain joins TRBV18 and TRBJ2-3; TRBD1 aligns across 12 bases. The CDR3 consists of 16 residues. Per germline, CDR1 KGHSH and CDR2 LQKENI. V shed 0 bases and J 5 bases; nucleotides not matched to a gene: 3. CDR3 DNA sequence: TGTGCCAGCTCACCACCGGGACAGGGGGCGGGAGATACGCAGTATTTT. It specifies CASSPPGQGAGDTQYF.

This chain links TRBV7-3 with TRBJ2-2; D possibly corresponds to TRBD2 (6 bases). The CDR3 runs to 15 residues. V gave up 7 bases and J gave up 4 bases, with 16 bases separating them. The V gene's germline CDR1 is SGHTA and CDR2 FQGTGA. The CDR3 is CASNSGEVGTGELFF. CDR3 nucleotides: TGTGCCAGCAATTCGGGGGAGGTGGGCACCGGGGAGCTGTTTTTT. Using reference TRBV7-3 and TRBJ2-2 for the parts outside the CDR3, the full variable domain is GAGVSQTPSNKVTEKGKYVELRCDPISGHTALYWYRQSLGQGPEFLIYFQGTGAADDSGLPNDRFFAVRPEGSVSTLKIQRTERGDSAVYLCASNSGEVGTGELFFGEGSRLTVL.

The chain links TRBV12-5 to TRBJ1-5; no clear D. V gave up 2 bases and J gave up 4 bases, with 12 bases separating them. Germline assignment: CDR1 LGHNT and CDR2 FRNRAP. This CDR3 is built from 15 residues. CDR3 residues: CASGLTQSGNQPQHF. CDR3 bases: TGTGCTAGTGGTTTGACGCAGTCGGGAAATCAGCCCCAGCATTTT.